The 15 T cell receptor beta chains below come from one sample, sequenced in a study of OX40 agonist ivuxolimab in advanced cancers. The library came from the immunoSEQ multiplex PCR assay. The immuneACCESS repertoire file appears here via TCRdb, limited to in-frame rearrangements. These files lack a portion of the clones; in checked studies, under half of the deficit traces to unresolved V genes, and the cause of the others is not known. In this sample the table shows 35,000 to 45,000 clones, just under 95% of which occur a single time. The top ten hold 15% of the sample. The source was CD4+ or CD8+ T cells sorted from blood, collected in a trial of the OX40 agonist ivuxolimab. The source is an adult with an advanced solid tumor such as melanoma, head and neck, liver or kidney cancer.

This rearrangement joins TRBV7-9 to TRBJ1-1, with D uncertain. From germline, CDR1 is SEHNR and CDR2 FQNEAQ (reference sequence). Trimming removed 2 bases from V and 1 base from J, with 11 bases in between. The CDR3 extends over 15 amino acids. The CDR3 region is CASSLNLGQNTEAFF. The CDR3 DNA reads TGTGCCAGCAGCTTAAATCTCGGGCAGAACACTGAAGCTTTCTTT.

The genes are TRBV6-5 and TRBJ2-7; TRBD1 aligns across 9 bases. The CDR3 covers 14 residues. V lost 0 bases and J lost 7; bases outside the gene matches: 4. CDR1 and CDR2 (germline): MNHEY, SVGAGI. CDR3 DNA sequence: TGTGCCAGCAGTTACTCCGGGACAGGGACTGAGCAGTACTTC. This translates into CASSYSGTGTEQYF.

The chain joins TRBV10-2 to TRBJ2-1; TRBD2 matches at 9 bases. The CDR3 covers 16 residues. Germline V gives CDR1 WSHSY, CDR2 SAAADI. Trimming took 0 bases from V and 10 from J; bases not matched to a gene: 10. The CDR3 sequence is CASSESLWEREDEQFF. For the CDR3, the DNA is TGCGCCAGCAGTGAGTCGTTATGGGAGCGGGAGGACGAGCAGTTCTTC.

The chain joins TRBV7-3 to TRBJ2-2, with D perhaps TRBD1 (6 bases). Germline V gene sequence: CDR1 SGHTA, CDR2 FQGTGA. V lost 5 bases, J lost 0 bases, and 16 bases lay in between. This CDR3 comprises 17 residues. CDR3 nucleotides: TGTGCCAGCAGCCCGGACAGCGTTTACGCGAACACCGGGGAGCTGTTTTTT. This codes for CASSPDSVYANTGELFF.

This chain connects TRBV27 to TRBJ2-1; possibly TRBD1 for D (6 bases). The CDR3 spans 11 residues. V lost 8 bases and J lost 10, with 12 bases in between. Germline values: CDR1 MNHEY, CDR2 SMNVEV (reference sequence). CDR3 nucleotides: TGTGCCAGCCGAACCGGGACAGAGCAGTTCTTC. This gives the protein CASRTGTEQFF.

The chain couples TRBV20-1 to TRBJ1-2; D is unclear. Germline values: CDR1 DFQATT, CDR2 SNEGSKA (reference sequence). Trimming shortened V by 2 bases and J by 2 bases, and 3 bases separated the two germline ends. The CDR3 has 11 residues. CDR3 DNA: TGCAGTGCTAGACCCAACTATGGCTACACCTTC. This sequence encodes CSARPNYGYTF.

The J gene is TRBJ1-1, the V gene TRBV6-5; D not certain. The CDR3 totals 13 residues. CDR1 is MNHEY, CDR2 SVGAGI, per germline. V dropped 6 bases and J dropped 1 base, with 9 bases sitting between them. The DNA for the CDR3 is TGTGCCAGCAGCGAGAGGGAGAACACTGAAGCTTTCTTT. Encoded protein: CASSERENTEAFF.

The chain uses TRBV9 and TRBJ2-2; a weak D match, TRBD2 (5 bases). This CDR3 is built from 16 residues. V lost 1 base, J lost 3 bases, and 13 bases lay in between. The germline CDR1 and CDR2 sequences are SGDLS and YYNGEE. The CDR3 sequence is CASSVNAGADTGELFF. The CDR3 bases are TGTGCCAGCAGCGTAAACGCGGGCGCCGACACCGGGGAGCTGTTTTTT. Full variable domain (missing parts from reference TRBV9 and TRBJ2-2): DSGVTQTPKHLITATGQRVTLRCSPRSGDLSVYWYQQSLDQGLQFLIQYYNGEERAKGNILERFSAQQFPDLHSELNLSSLELGDSALYFCASSVNAGADTGELFFGEGSRLTVL.

The chain joins TRBV28 to TRBJ2-7; 10 positions match TRBD1. The J segment lost 4 bases and the V segment lost 5 bases, leaving 5 bases of the junction unmatched. Germline V gene lookup returns CDR1 MDHEN and CDR2 SYDVKM. CDR3 size: 14 residues. CDR3 sequence reads: CASSLRDRGYEQYF. The CDR3 nucleotides read TGTGCCAGCAGTCTCCGGGACAGGGGTTACGAGCAGTACTTC.

V usage is TRBV11-2 and J usage is TRBJ2-5; 15 bases match TRBD2. The junction had 9 bases not matched to a gene; V was cut back by 2 bases and J by 5 bases. The length of the CDR3 is 18 residues. Germline-derived CDR1 and CDR2 are SGHAT and FQNNGV. CDR3 in amino acids: CASSLPRTSGRAQETQYF. Written as DNA, the CDR3 is TGTGCCAGCAGCTTACCCCGGACTAGCGGGAGGGCCCAGGAGACCCAGTACTTC.

V and J are TRBV28 and TRBJ2-5; maybe TRBD2 (5 bases). Germline lookup yields CDR1 MDHEN and CDR2 SYDVKM. This CDR3 has 16 amino acids. The V end lost 5 bases, the J end lost 5 bases, and 21 bases lay between the germline ends. The CDR3 loop is CASSPGKETLGETQYF. CDR3 bases: TGTGCCAGCAGTCCCGGGAAAGAGACACTAGGGGAGACCCAGTACTTC.

The genes are TRBV7-2 and TRBJ1-1; D possibly corresponds to TRBD1 (6 bases). V lost 3 bases and J 7 bases, leaving 9 bases between the germline ends. Germline lookup yields CDR1 SGHTA and CDR2 FQGNSA. The CDR3 totals 12 residues. This CDR3 reads CASSFGRGEAFF. In DNA, the CDR3 is TGTGCCAGCAGCTTTGGCAGGGGTGAAGCTTTCTTT.

This clone is a singleton in its sample. The chain recombines TRBV28 with TRBJ2-3, with 7 bases identical to TRBD1. This CDR3 is 13 amino acids long. Per the germline V gene, CDR1 is MDHEN and CDR2 is SYDVKM. V lost 3 bases, J lost 6 bases, and 3 bases stayed unmatched. CDR3 amino acids: CASSFPTGDTQYF. The DNA for the CDR3 is TGTGCCAGCAGTTTCCCGACAGGGGATACGCAGTATTTT.

The chain links TRBV9 to TRBJ2-2; D gene uncertain. The CDR3 runs 14 residues. Germline CDR1 and CDR2: SGDLS and YYNGEE. V lost 4 bases and J lost 6, with 13 bases in between. CDR3 bases: TGTGCCAGCAGCCCCCGACCCCGGGCCGGGGAGCTGTTTTTT. Translated, it gives CASSPRPRAGELFF.

This clone has just one count. CDR3 bases: TGTGCCAGCAGTCCCCTGGCCACGGGACAAGAGACCCAGTACTTC. It translates to CASSPLATGQETQYF. The V and J genes are TRBV6-5 and TRBJ2-5, with a possible D match to TRBD2 (5 bases). Trimming left V 5 bases short and J 2 bases short, with 15 bases between. Germline V gene lookup returns CDR1 MNHEY and CDR2 SVGAGI. This CDR3 has 15 amino acids.